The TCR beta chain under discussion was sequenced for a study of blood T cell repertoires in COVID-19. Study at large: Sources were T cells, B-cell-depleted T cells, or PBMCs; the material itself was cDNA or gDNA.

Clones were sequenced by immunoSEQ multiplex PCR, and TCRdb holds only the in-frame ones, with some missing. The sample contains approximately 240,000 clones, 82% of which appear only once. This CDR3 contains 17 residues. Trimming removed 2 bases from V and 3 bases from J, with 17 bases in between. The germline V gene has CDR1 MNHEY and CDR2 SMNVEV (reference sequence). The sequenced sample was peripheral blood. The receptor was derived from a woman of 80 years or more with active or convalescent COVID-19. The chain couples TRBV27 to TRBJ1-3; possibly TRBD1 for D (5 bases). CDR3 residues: CASSLQGLSNNGNTIYF. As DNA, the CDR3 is TGTGCCAGCAGTTTACAGGGACTAAGCAATAATGGAAACACCATATATTTT.